The sequence of this T cell receptor beta chain was determined in a study of sequential checkpoint blockade in melanoma. Study information: Arm A got nivolumab then ipilimumab; arm B the reverse, 1:1. After both sequences, patients received maintenance nivolumab.

Sequencing used immunoSEQ multiplex PCR; TCRdb keeps in-frame clones, though not all of them. The sample lists roughly 29,000 clones, 83% occurring once. Treatment defined: randomized to nivolumab then ipilimumab (arm A) or the reverse (arm B). Patients had received no earlier DNA-damaging chemotherapy. PBMC sorting kept live CD3+CD8+ cells without CD19 or CD56. Germline CDR1 and CDR2: MNHEY and SMNVEV (reference sequence). This CDR3 has 15 residues. This TCR derives from a human donor with melanoma. J is TRBJ2-5 and V is TRBV27; a possible D gene is TRBD2 (6 bases). TRBJ2-7 matches the DNA end more closely, so the J call is doubtful. The sample consisted of CD8+ T cells sorted from blood (inferred from file names), taken from a patient given nivolumab and ipilimumab in sequence. The CDR3 here is CASSLRGGPGYEQYF. CDR3 nucleotide sequence: TGTGCCAGCAGTTTACGCGGAGGGCCTGGATACGAGCAGTACTTC.